This passage covers 20 T cell receptor beta chains from one sample sequenced in a study of T cell repertoires in ileal Crohn's disease. Data came from immunoSEQ multiplex PCR; TCRdb stores just in-frame clones and leaves some out. The sample shows about 59,000 clones, about 89% of them seen only once. Time point in this sample: neoterminal ileum biopsy at postoperative endoscopy, about 6 months after surgery. The sample taken for sequencing was ileal tissue. All receptors derive from an adult with Crohn's disease.

The rearrangement uses TRBV19 and TRBJ1-2; TRBD1 aligns across 9 bases. V was clipped by 7 bases and J by 3 bases; unmatched bases: 6. CDR3 size: 14 residues. Germline lookup yields CDR1 LNHDA and CDR2 SQIVND (reference sequence). CDR3 in DNA: TGTGCCAGTACTCCGGGGGACAGGGACTATGGCTACACCTTC. Its translation: CASTPGDRDYGYTF.

The V call is TRBV28, the J call TRBJ1-3, with D possibly being TRBD1 (6 bases). V was shortened by 3 bases and J by 4 bases, with 13 bases between the two germline ends. The length of the CDR3 is 15 residues. Germline V gene lookup returns CDR1 MDHEN and CDR2 SYDVKM. The CDR3 loop is CASSLGGASGNTIYF. For the CDR3, the DNA is TGTGCCAGCAGTTTGGGGGGGGCATCAGGAAACACCATATATTTT.

The rearrangement uses TRBV25-1 and TRBJ1-1, with D perhaps TRBD1 (6 bases). The CDR3 spans 16 residues. V was shortened by 4 bases and J by 1 base, with 16 bases between the two germline ends. The germline gives CDR1 MGHDK, CDR2 SYGVNS. The CDR3 DNA reads TGTGCCAGCAGTGGTCTTAGGGACACCCAGAACACTGAAGCTTTCTTT. Its protein is CASSGLRDTQNTEAFF.

This clone has a single count. The chain joins TRBV5-6 to TRBJ1-2; the D gene is possibly TRBD1 (5 bases). CDR1 is SGHDT and CDR2 is YYEEEE in the germline V gene. This CDR3 is 14 amino acids long. V was trimmed by 7 bases and J by 1 base, leaving 14 bases between them. CDR3 bases: TGTGCCAGCCGGGGGGAGACTCGTAACTATGGCTACACCTTC. Residues: CASRGETRNYGYTF.

The CDR3 bases are TGCAGCGTTCGACTAGGGGACAATGAGCAGTTCTTC. This sequence encodes CSVRLGDNEQFF. This chain connects TRBV29-1 to TRBJ2-1, with D perhaps TRBD2 (6 bases). The germline CDR1 and CDR2 sequences are SQVTM and ANQGSEA. CDR3 size: 12 residues. The V gene lost 5 bases and the J gene lost 5 bases, with 10 bases spanning the gap.

The gene calls are TRBV5-1 and TRBJ2-5, with D hard to call. The germline CDR1 and CDR2 sequences are SGHRS and YFSETQ. With 2 bases removed from V and 2 bases from J, the gap between germline ends came to 7 bases. The CDR3 runs to 13 residues. CDR3 in amino acids: CASSLLPQETQYF. DNA of the CDR3: TGCGCCAGCAGCTTACTTCCACAAGAGACCCAGTACTTC. Full variable domain (remainder filled in from reference TRBV5-1 and TRBJ2-5): KAGVTQTPRYLIKTRGQQVTLSCSPISGHRSVSWYQQTPGQGLQFLFEYFSETQRNKGNFPGRFSGRQFSNSRSEMNVSTLELGDSALYLCASSLLPQETQYFGPGTRLLVL.

The gene calls are TRBV5-4 and TRBJ1-1; tentatively, D is TRBD1 (6 bases). V lost 4 bases and J 5 bases, leaving 18 bases between the germline ends. This CDR3 contains 15 residues. CDR1 is SGHNT, CDR2 YYREEE, per germline (reference sequence). The CDR3 is CASSHRNRVGTEAFF. The CDR3 DNA sequence: TGTGCCAGCAGCCACCGAAACAGGGTCGGGACTGAAGCTTTCTTT.

This clone appeared a few times. The gene calls are TRBV19 and TRBJ2-7; the match to TRBD1 covers 8 bases. This CDR3 is built from 14 residues. Germline trimming cut 8 bases from V and 5 bases from J; bases unmatched to any gene: 11. Germline V CDR1 and CDR2: LNHDA, SQIVND (reference sequence). This CDR3 is CASHRLPTGDEQYV. The CDR3 bases are TGTGCCAGTCACCGACTCCCGACAGGGGACGAGCAGTACGTC.

The rearrangement joins TRBV10-3 to TRBJ1-4; D ambiguous. The germline V gene has CDR1 ENHRY and CDR2 SYGVKD. Trimming cost V 1 base and J 7 bases, with 4 bases left between them. This CDR3 region has 12 residues. CDR3 DNA sequence: TGTGCCATCAGTGAGTTCGGTGAAAAACTGTTTTTT. This gives the protein CAISEFGEKLFF.

The genes are TRBV7-9 and TRBJ2-1; 11 bases line up with TRBD1. The CDR3 extends over 15 amino acids. Germline CDR1 reads SEHNR; CDR2 reads FQNEAQ (reference sequence). J was trimmed by 6 bases and V by 5 bases; bases with no gene match: 6. The CDR3 sequence: CASSEGQGARNEQFF. The CDR3 DNA sequence: TGTGCCAGCAGCGAAGGACAGGGGGCGCGCAATGAGCAGTTCTTC.

The chain couples TRBV10-3 to TRBJ1-3, with 9 positions matching TRBD1. CDR1 is ENHRY and CDR2 is SYGVKD in the germline V gene. The CDR3 contains 13 residues. Trimming cost V 10 bases and J 4 bases; bases outside gene matches: 5. DNA for the CDR3: TGTGCCAGTACAGGGGGCTCCGGAAACACCATATATTTT. Its protein product is CASTGGSGNTIYF.

The chain employs TRBV7-9 and TRBJ2-7, with D maybe TRBD2 (5 bases). The germline V and J ends were trimmed by 6 bases and 6 bases, with 15 bases remaining between them. The CDR3 has 13 residues. The germline V gene has CDR1 SEHNR and CDR2 FQNEAQ (reference sequence). The CDR3 sequence is CASRVFPRGEQYF. CDR3 DNA: TGTGCCAGCAGGGTTTTCCCCCGGGGCGAGCAGTACTTC.

The J gene is TRBJ2-3, the V gene TRBV7-9; 9 nucleotides match TRBD2. CDR3 length: 16 residues. J was trimmed by 0 bases and V by 6 bases; bases with no gene match: 7. Germline CDR1 SEHNR, CDR2 FQNEAQ (reference sequence). The CDR3 bases are TGTGCCAGCAGTTCTCCTCTAGCGGGGAGCACAGATACGCAGTATTTT. Its protein is CASSSPLAGSTDTQYF.

V gene TRBV29-1 combines with J gene TRBJ2-5; no clear D. Trimming removed 4 bases at V and 8 bases at J, with 8 bases between. The CDR3 totals 10 residues. Germline CDR1 reads SQVTM; CDR2 reads ANQGSEA. In DNA, the CDR3 is TGCAGCGTTGCGCAGGCAACCCAGTACTTC. Protein sequence: CSVAQATQYF.

V and J are TRBV7-6 and TRBJ2-2; possible D gene TRBD2, 5 bases. Germline V gene lookup returns CDR1 SGHVS and CDR2 FNYEAQ. V lost 2 bases and J 3 bases, leaving 13 bases between the germline ends. The CDR3 runs to 16 residues. The CDR3 nucleotides read TGTGCCAGCAGCTTAACCGAGGGCCCGGACACCGGGGAGCTGTTTTTT. As protein: CASSLTEGPDTGELFF.

The chain couples TRBV15 to TRBJ2-7; weak D call: TRBD1 (5 bases). The CDR3 contains 13 residues. V dropped 0 bases and J dropped 4 bases, with 7 bases sitting between them. Looked up from germline, CDR1 is LNHNV and CDR2 is YYDKDF (reference sequence). CDR3 sequence reads: CATSRDYRYEQYV. Here the CDR3 DNA reads TGTGCCACCAGCAGAGATTACAGGTACGAGCAGTACGTC.

This chain joins TRBV10-2 and TRBJ1-5; 9 bases are shared with TRBD1. The CDR3 contains 14 residues. Germline V gene sequence: CDR1 WSHSY, CDR2 SAAADI. The trim removed 6 bases at V and 3 bases at J, leaving 3 bases unmatched. CDR3 sequence reads: CASRTGGFNQPQHF. CDR3 DNA sequence: TGCGCCAGCAGAACAGGGGGCTTCAATCAGCCCCAGCATTTT.

The chain carries TRBV27 and TRBJ1-5; D gene unclear. Germline CDR1 and CDR2: MNHEY and SMNVEV (reference sequence). Trimming cost V 3 bases and J 4 bases, with 7 bases left between them. This CDR3 contains 13 residues. This chain's CDR3 is CASSFSLNQPQHF. The DNA of the CDR3 is TGTGCCAGCAGTTTTAGCCTAAATCAGCCCCAGCATTTT.

CDR3 sequence reads: CASSLGQVGQPQHF. The CDR3 DNA is TGTGCCAGCAGCCTAGGACAGGTCGGACAGCCCCAGCATTTT. The rearrangement uses TRBV7-2 and TRBJ1-5; 7 bases align to TRBD1. The V gene's germline CDR1 is SGHTA and CDR2 FQGNSA. The CDR3 totals 14 residues. V trimming: 5 bases; J trimming: 7 bases; junction bases outside the gene matches: 8.

The chain carries TRBV2 and TRBJ2-2; 9 bases fit TRBD2. The germline gives CDR1 SNHLY, CDR2 FYNNEI. V lost 11 bases and J lost 6; bases outside the gene matches: 7. This CDR3 has 13 amino acids. The CDR3 reads CASLAGISGELFF. The CDR3 DNA sequence: TGTGCCTCGCTAGCGGGAATTTCCGGGGAGCTGTTTTTT.